What follows are 20 T cell receptor beta chains derived from one specimen sequenced in a study of monozygotic twins with inflammatory bowel disease. TCRdb reprocessed the 5' RACE reads and stores each CDR3 protein as one record, lacking DNA. In all, the sample yields some 450,000 distinct CDR3 sequences. The sample comprised blood. The receptors here all came from a human donor with ulcerative colitis or Crohn's disease, or a healthy co-twin of an affected twin (not recorded which).

The chain uses TRBV7-7 and TRBJ1-1; TCRdb's D gene call, TRBD1, goes unchecked for lack of DNA. The germline gives CDR1 SSHAT, CDR2 FNYEAQ (reference sequence). The CDR3 is 16 residues long. CDR3 amino acids: CASSLGRGGEETEAFF. The variable domain in full, completed from reference TRBV7-7 and TRBJ1-1, reads GAGVSQSPRYKVTKRGQDVTLRCDPISSHATLYWYQQALGQGPEFLTYFNYEAQPDKSGLPSDRFSAERPEGSISTLTIQRTEQRDSAMYRCASSLGRGGEETEAFFGQGTRLTVV.

The chain is built from TRBV5-5 and TRBJ1-5. The germline V gene has CDR1 SGHKS and CDR2 YYEKEE (reference sequence). CDR3 size: 16 residues. CDR3 in amino acids: CASSPGGVSGNQPQHF.

The gene calls are TRBV10-3 and TRBJ1-3; as DNA is missing, the TRBD1 call by TCRdb cannot be tested. Germline-derived CDR1 and CDR2 are ENHRY and SYGVKD. The CDR3 loop spans 13 amino acids. The CDR3 region is CAISSGTPYTIYF.

The genes are TRBV12-3 or TRBV12-4 and TRBJ1-1. The CDR3 length is 13 residues. CDR3: CASSLSTMAQAFF.

This rearrangement joins TRBV20-1 to TRBJ1-5; as DNA is missing, the TRBD1 call by TCRdb cannot be tested. CDR1 is DFQATT, CDR2 SNEGSKA, per germline (reference sequence). This CDR3 is 16 amino acids long. The CDR3 reads CSASFGAGLSNQPQHF.

The V and J genes are TRBV20-1 and TRBJ2-3; absent DNA, TCRdb's TRBD2 call cannot be checked. Germline CDR1 DFQATT, CDR2 SNEGSKA (reference sequence). CDR3 length: 16 residues. The CDR3 here is CSARPRGIALGYTQYF.

The J gene is TRBJ1-4, the V gene TRBV7-2; the TCRdb call, TRBD1, lacks DNA for checking. CDR1 SGHTA and CDR2 FQGNSA come from the germline V gene. The CDR3 extends over 15 amino acids. The CDR3 sequence is CASSLTGTTNEKLFF.

The chain joins TRBV4-1 to TRBJ1-2. Germline CDR1 and CDR2: MGHRA and YSYEKL. The CDR3 has 18 residues. CDR3 region: CASSQDTVSLTQNYGYTF.

The gene calls are TRBV5-4 and TRBJ2-2; TCRdb picks TRBD1, but there is no DNA to check that call. The CDR3 totals 15 residues. Germline V gene lookup returns CDR1 SGHNT and CDR2 YYREEE (reference sequence). This chain's CDR3 is CASSLDRVNTGELFF.

This chain links TRBV7-2 with TRBJ2-7; lacking DNA, the TRBD1 call made by TCRdb goes unchecked. CDR1 is SGHTA and CDR2 is FQGNSA in the germline V gene. The CDR3 runs 14 residues. Here the CDR3 reads CASSSWTGDHEQYF.

The rearrangement joins TRBV18 to TRBJ1-1. CDR3 size: 14 residues. CDR1 and CDR2 from the germline V gene are KGHSH and LQKENI. The chain's CDR3 is CASSPPASITEAFF.

The CDR3 region is CASRPEDTQYF. The V call is TRBV7-9, the J call TRBJ2-3. The CDR3 contains 11 residues. The germline V gene encodes CDR1 SEHNR and CDR2 FQNEAQ (reference sequence).

This chain uses TRBV6-1 with TRBJ1-4. The germline CDR1 and CDR2 sequences are MNHNS and SASEGT. The CDR3 has 12 residues. CDR3 in amino acids: CASTIGNEKLFF.

The V gene is TRBV18, the J gene TRBJ1-1. CDR1 is KGHSH, CDR2 LQKENI, per germline. The CDR3 runs 15 residues. CDR3 in amino acids: CASRGSTRINTEAFF.

The rearrangement links TRBV5-1 to TRBJ1-4; the TCRdb D gene call, TRBD1, has no DNA to confirm it. Germline V lookup: CDR1 SGHRS, CDR2 YFSETQ. This CDR3 has 15 residues. The CDR3 region is CASSLAPGSNEKLFF. Combining the CDR3 with reference TRBV5-1 and TRBJ1-4 gives the whole variable domain KAGVTQTPRYLIKTRGQQVTLSCSPISGHRSVSWYQQTPGQGLQFLFEYFSETQRNKGNFPGRFSGRQFSNSRSEMNVSTLELGDSALYLCASSLAPGSNEKLFFGSGTQLSVL.

The chain employs TRBV5-1 and TRBJ1-2. In germline, CDR1 is SGHRS, CDR2 YFSETQ. This CDR3 is 18 amino acids long. CDR3 loop: CASSWAELQNDPNYGYTF.

The chain joins TRBV28 to TRBJ1-5; TCRdb names TRBD1, which stays unverified in the absence of DNA. Germline CDR1 and CDR2: MDHEN and SYDVKM. This CDR3 spans 17 amino acids. CDR3 in amino acids: CASSLNWWTGANQPQHF.

J is TRBJ2-5 and V is TRBV30; TCRdb designates TRBD1, a call that cannot be tested without DNA. The germline gives CDR1 GTSNPN, CDR2 SVGIG (reference sequence). The CDR3 extends over 11 amino acids. CDR3 amino acids: CAWSGAETQYF.

Here the CDR3 reads CSAVGLAGGYTGELFF. The V and J genes are TRBV29-1 and TRBJ2-2; TCRdb reports TRBD2, a call that lacks DNA to check it against. The CDR3 runs to 16 residues. Germline V gene lookup returns CDR1 SQVTM and CDR2 ANQGSEA.

The chain uses TRBV19 and TRBJ2-7; as DNA is missing, the TRBD2 call by TCRdb cannot be tested. The CDR3 contains 16 residues. Germline-derived CDR1 and CDR2 are LNHDA and SQIVND (reference sequence). CDR3 region: CASSSSTSGKLYEQYF.